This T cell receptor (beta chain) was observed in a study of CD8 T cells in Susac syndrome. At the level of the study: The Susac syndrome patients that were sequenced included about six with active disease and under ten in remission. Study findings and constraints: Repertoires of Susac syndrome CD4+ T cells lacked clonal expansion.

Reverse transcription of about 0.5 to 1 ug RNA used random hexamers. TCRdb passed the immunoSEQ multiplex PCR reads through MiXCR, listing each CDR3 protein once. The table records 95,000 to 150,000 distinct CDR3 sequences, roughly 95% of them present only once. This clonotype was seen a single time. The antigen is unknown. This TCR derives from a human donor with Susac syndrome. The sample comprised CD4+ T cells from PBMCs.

The CDR3 protein is CSVGEGSEQYF. The CDR3 DNA reads as TGCAGCGTTGGGGAGGGTTCAGAGCAGTACTTC. The rearrangement uses TRBV29-1 and TRBJ2-7; 7 bases are a match to TRBD2. Germline V gene sequence: CDR1 SQVTM, CDR2 ANQGSEA. The CDR3 sequence is 11 residues long. V dropped 4 bases and J dropped 7; count of bases not matched to a gene: 4.